This paragraph reports one T cell receptor beta chain. The antigen remains unidentified. The data were obtained in a study of cytomegalovirus exposure and HLA in healthy donors. Study-wide context: Falling in the Caucasian-associated ancestry cluster were approximately 86% of 398 genotyped donors.

The CDR3 has 15 amino acids. The V end lost 3 bases, the J end lost 4 bases, and 16 bases lay between the germline ends. CDR1 is SGDLS, CDR2 YYNGEE, per germline. Findings and limits, study-wide: The Asian-associated ancestry cluster reportedly had fewer N-insertions than the roughly 670-donor mean in a later analysis. Immune exposure was documented only through CMV serostatus.

The PCR contained 60 Vbeta and 13 Jbeta primers. The protocol was immunoSEQ multiplex PCR, while the TCRdb copy is restricted to in-frame clones and leaves out a portion. The data contain 74,000 or so clones, roughly 80% of them seen just once; the ten biggest clones take up about 20%. The sequence was collected from a woman aged 40 to 50 in good health and CMV-seropositive. The sequenced material came from PBMCs. This chain uses TRBV9 with TRBJ1-2, with D perhaps matching TRBD1 (5 bases). The CDR3 DNA is TGTGCCAGCAGCGAGGGCGGGGGTGCATCCTATGGCTACACCTTC. Translated, it gives CASSEGGGASYGYTF.